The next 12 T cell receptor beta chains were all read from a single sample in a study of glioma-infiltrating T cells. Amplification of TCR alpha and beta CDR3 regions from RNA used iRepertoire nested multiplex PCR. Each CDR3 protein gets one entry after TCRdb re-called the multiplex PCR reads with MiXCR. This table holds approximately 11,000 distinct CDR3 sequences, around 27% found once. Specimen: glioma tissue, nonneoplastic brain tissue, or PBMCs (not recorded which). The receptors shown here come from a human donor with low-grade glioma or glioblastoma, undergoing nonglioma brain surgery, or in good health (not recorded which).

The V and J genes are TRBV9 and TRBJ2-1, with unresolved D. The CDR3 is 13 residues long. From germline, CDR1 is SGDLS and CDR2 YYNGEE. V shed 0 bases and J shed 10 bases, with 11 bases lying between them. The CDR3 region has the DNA TGTGCCAGCAGCGTAGAAGCAGTTGAGGAGCAGTTCTTC. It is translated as CASSVEAVEEQFF.

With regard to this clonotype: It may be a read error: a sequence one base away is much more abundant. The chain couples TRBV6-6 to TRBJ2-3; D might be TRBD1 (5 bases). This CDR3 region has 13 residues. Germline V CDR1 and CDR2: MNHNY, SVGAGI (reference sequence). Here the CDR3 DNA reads TGTGCCAGCAGTATACAGCAGACAGATACGCGGTATTTT. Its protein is CASSIQQTDTRYF.

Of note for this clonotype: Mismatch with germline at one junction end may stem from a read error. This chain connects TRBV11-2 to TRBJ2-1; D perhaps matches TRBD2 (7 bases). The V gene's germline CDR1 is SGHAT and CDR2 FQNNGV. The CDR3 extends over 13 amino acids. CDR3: CASGSGGGNKQFF. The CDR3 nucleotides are TGTGCCAGCGGTTCGGGGGGCGGCAATAAGCAGTTCTTC.

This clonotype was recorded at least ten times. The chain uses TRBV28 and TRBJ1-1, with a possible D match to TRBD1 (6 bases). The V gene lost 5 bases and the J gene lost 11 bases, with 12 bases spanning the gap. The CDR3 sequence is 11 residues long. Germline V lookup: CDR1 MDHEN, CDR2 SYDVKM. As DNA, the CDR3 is TGTGCCAGCAGTGGAGGGACAAGTGCTTTCTTT. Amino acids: CASSGGTSAFF.

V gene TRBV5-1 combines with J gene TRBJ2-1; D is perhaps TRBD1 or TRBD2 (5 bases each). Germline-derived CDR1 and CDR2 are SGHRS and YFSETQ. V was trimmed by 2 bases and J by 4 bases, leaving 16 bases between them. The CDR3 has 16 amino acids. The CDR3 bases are TGCGCCAGCAGCTTACTAAGCGGACAAATTTACAATGAGCAGTTCTTC. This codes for CASSLLSGQIYNEQFF.

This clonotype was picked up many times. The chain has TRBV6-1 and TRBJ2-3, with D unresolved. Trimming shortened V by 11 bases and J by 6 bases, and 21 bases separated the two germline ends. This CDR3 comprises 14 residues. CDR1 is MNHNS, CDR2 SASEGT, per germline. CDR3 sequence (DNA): TGTGCCCGCACCGGGCGGTCAAGCAGGGATACGCAGTATTTT. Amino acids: CARTGRSSRDTQYF.

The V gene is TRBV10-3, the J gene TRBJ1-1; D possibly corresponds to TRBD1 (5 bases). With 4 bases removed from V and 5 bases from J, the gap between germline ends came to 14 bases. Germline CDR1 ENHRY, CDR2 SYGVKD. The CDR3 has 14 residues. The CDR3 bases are TGTGCCATCAGTGTGTTGCAGGGAGGGACTGAAGCTTTCTTT. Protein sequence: CAISVLQGGTEAFF.

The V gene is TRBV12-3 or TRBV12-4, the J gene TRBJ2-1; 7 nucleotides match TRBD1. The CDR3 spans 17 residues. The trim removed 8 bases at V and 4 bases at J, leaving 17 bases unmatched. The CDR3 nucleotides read TGTGCCAGCGGACTCCGGGACCGATCAGGGGGATACAATGAGCAGTTCTTC. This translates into CASGLRDRSGGYNEQFF.

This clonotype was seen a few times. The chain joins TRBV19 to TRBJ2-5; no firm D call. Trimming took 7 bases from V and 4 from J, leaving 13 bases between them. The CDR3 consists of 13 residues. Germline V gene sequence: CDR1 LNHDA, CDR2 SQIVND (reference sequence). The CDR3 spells CASTTRVTETQYF. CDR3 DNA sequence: TGTGCCAGTACAACTCGGGTAACAGAGACCCAGTACTTC.

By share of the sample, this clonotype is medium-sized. In DNA form, the CDR3 reads TGCAGTGCTAGGGACATCGTATCCTACAATGAGCAGTTCTTC. This encodes CSARDIVSYNEQFF. J is TRBJ2-1 and V is TRBV20-1, with D maybe TRBD1 (5 bases). Germline V gene sequence: CDR1 DFQATT, CDR2 SNEGSKA (reference sequence). Trimming pared 3 bases from V and 1 base from J, leaving 10 bases between. The CDR3 length is 14 residues.

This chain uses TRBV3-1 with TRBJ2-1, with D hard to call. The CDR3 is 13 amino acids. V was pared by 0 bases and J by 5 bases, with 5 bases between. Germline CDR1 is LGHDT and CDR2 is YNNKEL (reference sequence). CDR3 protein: CASSQEFNNEQFF. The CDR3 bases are TGTGCCAGCAGCCAAGAATTCAACAATGAGCAGTTCTTC.

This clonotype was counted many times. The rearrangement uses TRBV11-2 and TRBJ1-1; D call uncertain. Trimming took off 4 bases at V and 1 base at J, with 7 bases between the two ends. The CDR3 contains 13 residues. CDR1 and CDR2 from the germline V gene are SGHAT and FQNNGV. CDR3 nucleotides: TGTGCCAGCAGCTCACGCAAGAACACTGAAGCTTTCTTT. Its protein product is CASSSRKNTEAFF.